This passage covers 9 T cell receptor beta chains from one sample sequenced in a study of T cells in localized non-small cell lung cancer. TCRdb's table, derived via immunoSEQ multiplex PCR, lists solely in-frame clones and lacks some. The data contain about 33,000 clones, around nine tenths of them seen just once; the ten biggest clones take up roughly 7.4%. Here the sequenced sample was peripheral blood, taken before any cancer treatment. These receptors originate from a female donor over 55 with stage I lung adenocarcinoma.

This clone was observed a handful of times. The chain employs TRBV10-3 and TRBJ1-1; TRBD1 aligns across 9 bases. V lost 8 bases, J lost 1 base, and 5 bases stayed unmatched. Germline V CDR1 and CDR2: ENHRY, SYGVKD. The CDR3 consists of 14 residues. DNA of the CDR3: TGTGCCATCGGTTGGACAGGGGCGAACACTGAAGCTTTCTTT. Its protein is CAIGWTGANTEAFF.

The rearrangement links TRBV9 to TRBJ1-5; no clear D. V gave up 0 bases and J gave up 5 bases, with 12 bases separating them. This CDR3 is built from 15 residues. The germline CDR1 and CDR2 sequences are SGDLS and YYNGEE. The CDR3 is CASSVGGIRDQPQHF. The DNA of the CDR3 is TGTGCCAGCAGCGTAGGCGGGATCCGAGATCAGCCCCAGCATTTT.

This rearrangement joins TRBV5-4 to TRBJ1-4; 8 bases fit TRBD1. The V gene's germline CDR1 is SGHNT and CDR2 YYREEE (reference sequence). V lost 3 bases to trimming and J lost 7 bases; unmatched junction nucleotides: 8. This CDR3 is 15 amino acids long. In DNA form, the CDR3 reads TGTGCCAGCAGCTCCGTCCGGGACAGGTCTGAAAAACTGTTTTTT. Protein: CASSSVRDRSEKLFF.

The genes are TRBV5-1 and TRBJ1-4, with D possibly matching TRBD1 (5 bases). The CDR3 consists of 13 residues. V lost 7 bases, J lost 5 bases, and 12 bases lay in between. The germline V gene encodes CDR1 SGHRS and CDR2 YFSETQ. The CDR3 sequence is CASRGSVNEKLFF. DNA for the CDR3: TGCGCCAGCCGGGGGTCAGTAAATGAAAAACTGTTTTTT. The full variable domain, its missing parts supplied by reference TRBV5-1 and TRBJ1-4, is KAGVTQTPRYLIKTRGQQVTLSCSPISGHRSVSWYQQTPGQGLQFLFEYFSETQRNKGNFPGRFSGRQFSNSRSEMNVSTLELGDSALYLCASRGSVNEKLFFGSGTQLSVL.

V is TRBV28 and J is TRBJ2-7, with unresolved D. Germline assignment: CDR1 MDHEN and CDR2 SYDVKM. This CDR3 comprises 14 residues. Trimming took 5 bases from V and 2 from J, leaving 13 bases between them. Here the CDR3 DNA reads TGTGCCAGCAGTCCCCCCCTCCCACCCTACGAGCAGTACTTC. Protein: CASSPPLPPYEQYF. The full variable domain, completed using reference TRBV28 and TRBJ2-7, is DVKVTQSSRYLVKRTGEKVFLECVQDMDHENMFWYRQDPGLGLRLIYFSYDVKMKEKGDIPEGYSVSREKKERFSLILESASTNQTSMYLCASSPPLPPYEQYFGPGTRLTVT.

J is TRBJ2-7 and V is TRBV9, with D uncertain. Trimming removed 0 bases at V and 3 bases at J, with 13 bases between. The length of the CDR3 is 15 residues. From germline, CDR1 is SGDLS and CDR2 YYNGEE. CDR3 amino acids: CASSVVLRRSYEQYV. The CDR3 region has the DNA TGTGCCAGCAGCGTAGTCCTTCGAAGGAGCTACGAGCAGTACGTC.

J is TRBJ2-1 and V is TRBV4-1; perhaps TRBD1 as D (6 bases). Germline lookup yields CDR1 MGHRA and CDR2 YSYEKL. Trimming left V 3 bases short and J 13 bases short, with 13 bases between. This CDR3 spans 12 amino acids. CDR3 bases: TGCGCCAGCAGCCAGGCCGGGACACGCCAGTTCTTC. As protein: CASSQAGTRQFF.

The chain links TRBV28 to TRBJ2-7, with 9 bases aligning to TRBD1. The CDR3 is 13 residues long. Germline CDR1 MDHEN, CDR2 SYDVKM. After removal of 6 bases from V and 7 bases from J, the junction contained 7 bases not matched to a gene. CDR3 amino acids: CASRPQTGGEQYV. In DNA form, the CDR3 reads TGTGCCAGCAGACCTCAGACAGGGGGAGAGCAGTACGTC.

This clone was detected a few times. The rearrangement links TRBV6-4 to TRBJ2-1, with D possibly matching TRBD2 (6 bases). The V end was cut by 2 bases, the J end by 1 base, with 9 bases between. The CDR3 has 15 residues. CDR1 and CDR2 from the germline V gene are MRHNA and SNTAGT. CDR3 region: CASSDASGSYNEQFF. In DNA, the CDR3 is TGTGCCAGCAGTGACGCAAGCGGGTCCTACAATGAGCAGTTCTTC.